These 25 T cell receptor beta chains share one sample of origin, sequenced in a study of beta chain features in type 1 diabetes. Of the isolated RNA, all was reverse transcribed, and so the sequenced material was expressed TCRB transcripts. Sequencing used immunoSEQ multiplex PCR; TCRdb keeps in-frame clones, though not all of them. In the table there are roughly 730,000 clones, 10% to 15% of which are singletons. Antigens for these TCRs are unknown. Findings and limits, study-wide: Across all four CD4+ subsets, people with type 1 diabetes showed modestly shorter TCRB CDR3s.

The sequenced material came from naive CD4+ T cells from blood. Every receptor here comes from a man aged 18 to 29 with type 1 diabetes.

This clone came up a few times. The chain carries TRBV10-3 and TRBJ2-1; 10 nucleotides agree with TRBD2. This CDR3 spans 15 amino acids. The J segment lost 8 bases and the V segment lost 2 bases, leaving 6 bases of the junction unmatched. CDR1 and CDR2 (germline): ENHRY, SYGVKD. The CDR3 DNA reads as TGTGCCATCAGTGAGCCTAGCGGGGGCGAATATGAGCAGTTCTTC. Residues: CAISEPSGGEYEQFF.

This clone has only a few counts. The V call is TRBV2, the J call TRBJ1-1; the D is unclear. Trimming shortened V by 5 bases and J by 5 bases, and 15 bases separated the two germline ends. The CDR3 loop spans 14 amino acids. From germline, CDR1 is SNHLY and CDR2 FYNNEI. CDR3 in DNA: TGTGCCAGCAGTCCCAGACTGGTGGGTACTGAAGCTTTCTTT. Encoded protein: CASSPRLVGTEAFF.

The CDR3 sequence: CASSQDRQEQFF. The CDR3 bases are TGTGCCAGCAGCCAAGATCGCCAAGAGCAGTTCTTC. J is TRBJ2-1 and V is TRBV14; D unresolved. Germline-derived CDR1 and CDR2 are SGHDN and FVKESK. V was pared by 0 bases and J by 10 bases, with 7 bases between. The CDR3 sequence is 12 residues long.

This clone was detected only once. The CDR3 here is CASSSPRPDGFWRSTDTQYF. CDR3 sequence (DNA): TGCGCCAGCAGCTCCCCCCGACCCGACGGTTTTTGGCGGAGCACAGATACGCAGTATTTT. The V gene is TRBV5-1, the J gene TRBJ2-3; D is uncertain. This CDR3 region has 20 residues. V dropped 3 bases and J dropped 0 bases, with 26 bases sitting between them. Germline V gives CDR1 SGHRS, CDR2 YFSETQ.

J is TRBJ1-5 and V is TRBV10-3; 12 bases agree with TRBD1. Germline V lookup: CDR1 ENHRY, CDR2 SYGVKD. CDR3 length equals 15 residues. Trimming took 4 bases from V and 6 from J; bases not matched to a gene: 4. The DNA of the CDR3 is TGTGCCATCAGTGGGGGACAGGGGGCAGGTCAGCCCCAGCATTTT. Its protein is CAISGGQGAGQPQHF.

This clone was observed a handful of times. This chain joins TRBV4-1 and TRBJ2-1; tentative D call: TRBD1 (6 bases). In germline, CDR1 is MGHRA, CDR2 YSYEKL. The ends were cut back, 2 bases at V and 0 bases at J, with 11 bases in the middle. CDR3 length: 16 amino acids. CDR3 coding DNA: TGCGCCAGCAGCCAACAGGCGGACAGCTCCTACAATGAGCAGTTCTTC. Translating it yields CASSQQADSSYNEQFF.

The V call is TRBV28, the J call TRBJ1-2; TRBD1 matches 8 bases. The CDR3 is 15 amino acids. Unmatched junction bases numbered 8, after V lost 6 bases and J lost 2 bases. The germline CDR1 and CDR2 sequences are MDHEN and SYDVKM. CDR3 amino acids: CASSAGGAKNYGYTF. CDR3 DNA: TGTGCCAGCAGCGCAGGGGGCGCAAAAAACTATGGCTACACCTTC.

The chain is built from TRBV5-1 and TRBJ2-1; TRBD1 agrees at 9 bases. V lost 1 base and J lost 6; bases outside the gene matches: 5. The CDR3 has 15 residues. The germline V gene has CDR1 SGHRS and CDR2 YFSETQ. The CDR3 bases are TGCGCCAGCAGCTTGACAGTGACAGGGGGCAATGAGCAGTTCTTC. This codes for CASSLTVTGGNEQFF.

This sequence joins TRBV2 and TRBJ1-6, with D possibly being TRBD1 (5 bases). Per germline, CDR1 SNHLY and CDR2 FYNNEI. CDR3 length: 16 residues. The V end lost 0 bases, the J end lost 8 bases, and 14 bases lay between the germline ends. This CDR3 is CASSEALEGNYSPLHF. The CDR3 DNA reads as TGTGCCAGCAGTGAAGCGCTCGAGGGGAATTATTCACCCCTCCACTTT.

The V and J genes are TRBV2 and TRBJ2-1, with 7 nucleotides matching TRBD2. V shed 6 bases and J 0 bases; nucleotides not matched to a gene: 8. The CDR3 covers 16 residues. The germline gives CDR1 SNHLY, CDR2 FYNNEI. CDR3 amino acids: CASRGGTESSYNEQFF. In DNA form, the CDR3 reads TGTGCCAGCAGGGGAGGGACGGAGAGCTCCTACAATGAGCAGTTCTTC.

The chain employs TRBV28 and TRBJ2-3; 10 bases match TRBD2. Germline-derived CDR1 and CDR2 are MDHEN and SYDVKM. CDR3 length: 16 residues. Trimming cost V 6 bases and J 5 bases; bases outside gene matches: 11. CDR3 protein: CASSYAQRGGIDTQYF. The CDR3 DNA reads TGTGCCAGCAGCTATGCCCAGCGGGGGGGAATAGATACGCAGTATTTT. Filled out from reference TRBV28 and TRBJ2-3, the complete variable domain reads DVKVTQSSRYLVKRTGEKVFLECVQDMDHENMFWYRQDPGLGLRLIYFSYDVKMKEKGDIPEGYSVSREKKERFSLILESASTNQTSMYLCASSYAQRGGIDTQYFGPGTRLTVL.

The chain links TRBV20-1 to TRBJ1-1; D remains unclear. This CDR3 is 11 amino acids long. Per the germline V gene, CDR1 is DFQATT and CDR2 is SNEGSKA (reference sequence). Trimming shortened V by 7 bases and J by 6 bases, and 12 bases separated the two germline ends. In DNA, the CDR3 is TGCAGTGGGTTGGGGAATTCTGAAGCTTTCTTT. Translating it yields CSGLGNSEAFF.

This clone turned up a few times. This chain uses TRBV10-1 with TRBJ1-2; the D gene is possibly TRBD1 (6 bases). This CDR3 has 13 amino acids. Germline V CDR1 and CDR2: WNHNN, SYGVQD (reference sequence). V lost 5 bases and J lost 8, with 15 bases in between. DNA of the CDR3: TGCGCCAGCAGTCCCGGACAGTCTAAGGGCTACACCTTC. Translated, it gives CASSPGQSKGYTF.

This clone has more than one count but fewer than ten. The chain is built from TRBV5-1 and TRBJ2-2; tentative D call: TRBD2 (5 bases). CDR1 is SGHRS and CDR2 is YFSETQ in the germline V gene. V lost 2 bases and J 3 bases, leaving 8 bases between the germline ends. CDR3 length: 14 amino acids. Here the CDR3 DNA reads TGCGCCAGCAGCTTAGAGGGTGACACCGGGGAGCTGTTTTTT. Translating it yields CASSLEGDTGELFF. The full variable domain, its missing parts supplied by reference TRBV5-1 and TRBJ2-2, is KAGVTQTPRYLIKTRGQQVTLSCSPISGHRSVSWYQQTPGQGLQFLFEYFSETQRNKGNFPGRFSGRQFSNSRSEMNVSTLELGDSALYLCASSLEGDTGELFFGEGSRLTVL.

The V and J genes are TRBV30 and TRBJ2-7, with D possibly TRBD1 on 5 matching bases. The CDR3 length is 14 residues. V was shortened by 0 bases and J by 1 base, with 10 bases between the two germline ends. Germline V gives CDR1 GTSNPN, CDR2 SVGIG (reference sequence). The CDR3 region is CAWSVRDRSYEQYF. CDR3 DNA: TGTGCCTGGAGTGTCCGTGACAGATCCTACGAGCAGTACTTC.

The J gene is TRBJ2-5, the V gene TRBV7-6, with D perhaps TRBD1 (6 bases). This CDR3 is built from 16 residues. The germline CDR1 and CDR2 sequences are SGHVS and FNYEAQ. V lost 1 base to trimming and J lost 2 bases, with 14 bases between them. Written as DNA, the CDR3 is TGTGCCAGCAGCTTAGACGTGATCCAGGGGCAAGAGACCCAGTACTTC. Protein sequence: CASSLDVIQGQETQYF. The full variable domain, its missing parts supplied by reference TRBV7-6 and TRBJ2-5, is GAGVSQSPRYKVTKRGQDVALRCDPISGHVSLYWYRQALGQGPEFLTYFNYEAQQDKSGLPNDRFSAERPEGSISTLTIQRTEQRDSAMYRCASSLDVIQGQETQYFGPGTRLLVL.

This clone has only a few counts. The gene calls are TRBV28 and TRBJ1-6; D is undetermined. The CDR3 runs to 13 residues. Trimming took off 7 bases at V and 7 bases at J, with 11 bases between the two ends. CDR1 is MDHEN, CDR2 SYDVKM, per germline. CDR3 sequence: CASTGVVNSPLHF. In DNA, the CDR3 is TGTGCCAGCACTGGTGTTGTGAATTCACCCCTCCACTTT.

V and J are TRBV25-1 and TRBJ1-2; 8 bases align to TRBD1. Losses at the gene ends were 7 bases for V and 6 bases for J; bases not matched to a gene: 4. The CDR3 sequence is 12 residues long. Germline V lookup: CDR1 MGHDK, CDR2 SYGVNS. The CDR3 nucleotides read TGTGCCAGCAAGGACAGGGTAGATGGCTACACCTTC. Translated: CASKDRVDGYTF.

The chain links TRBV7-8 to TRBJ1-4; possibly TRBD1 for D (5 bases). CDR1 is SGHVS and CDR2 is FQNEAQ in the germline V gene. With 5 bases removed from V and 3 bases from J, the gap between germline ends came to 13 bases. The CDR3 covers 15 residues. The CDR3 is CASSAGTSANEKLFF. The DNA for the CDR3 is TGTGCCAGCAGCGCAGGGACTTCGGCTAATGAAAAACTGTTTTTT. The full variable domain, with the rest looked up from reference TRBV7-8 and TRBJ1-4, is GAGVSQSPRYKVAKRGQDVALRCDPISGHVSLFWYQQALGQGPEFLTYFQNEAQLDKSGLPSDRFFAERPEGSVSTLKIQRTQQEDSAVYLCASSAGTSANEKLFFGSGTQLSVL.

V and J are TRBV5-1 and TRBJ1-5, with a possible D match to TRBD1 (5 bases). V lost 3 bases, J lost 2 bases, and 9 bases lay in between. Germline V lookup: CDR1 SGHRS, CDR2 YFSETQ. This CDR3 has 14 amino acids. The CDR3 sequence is CASSSGLGNQPQHF. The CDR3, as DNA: TGCGCCAGCAGCTCAGGGTTGGGCAATCAGCCCCAGCATTTT.

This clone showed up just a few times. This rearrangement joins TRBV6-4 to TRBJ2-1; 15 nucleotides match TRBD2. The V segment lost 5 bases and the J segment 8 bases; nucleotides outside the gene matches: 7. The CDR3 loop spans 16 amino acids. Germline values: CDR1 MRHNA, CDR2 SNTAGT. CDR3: CASSTGTSGGIYEQFF. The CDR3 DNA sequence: TGTGCCAGCAGTACCGGGACTAGCGGGGGGATCTATGAGCAGTTCTTC.

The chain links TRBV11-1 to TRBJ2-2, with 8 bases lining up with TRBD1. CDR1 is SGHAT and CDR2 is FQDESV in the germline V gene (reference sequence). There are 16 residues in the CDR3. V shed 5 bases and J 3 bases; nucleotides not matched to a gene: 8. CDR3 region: CASSADRGGHTGELFF. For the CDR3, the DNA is TGTGCCAGCAGCGCCGACAGGGGAGGTCACACCGGGGAGCTGTTTTTT.

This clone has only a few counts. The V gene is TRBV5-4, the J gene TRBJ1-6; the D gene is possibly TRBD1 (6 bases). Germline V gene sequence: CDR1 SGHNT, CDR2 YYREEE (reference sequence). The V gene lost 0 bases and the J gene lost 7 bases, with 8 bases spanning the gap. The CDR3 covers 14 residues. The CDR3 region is CASSLDRENSPLHF. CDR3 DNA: TGTGCCAGCAGCTTGGACAGGGAGAATTCACCCCTCCACTTT.

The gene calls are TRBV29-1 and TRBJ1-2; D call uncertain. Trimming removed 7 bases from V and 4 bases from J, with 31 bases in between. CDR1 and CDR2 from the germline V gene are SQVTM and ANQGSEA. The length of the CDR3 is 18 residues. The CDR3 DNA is TGCAGCGCGCGGTATAGGACGCGTGCGATACCACTCCTCTATGGCTACACCTTC. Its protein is CSARYRTRAIPLLYGYTF.

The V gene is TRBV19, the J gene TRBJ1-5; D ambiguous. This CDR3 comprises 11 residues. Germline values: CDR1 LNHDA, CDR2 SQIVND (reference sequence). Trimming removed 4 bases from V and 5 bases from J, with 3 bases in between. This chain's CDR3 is CASSKDQPQHF. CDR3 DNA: TGTGCCAGTAGTAAAGATCAGCCCCAGCATTTT. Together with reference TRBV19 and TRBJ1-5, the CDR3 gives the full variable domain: DGGITQSPKYLFRKEGQNVTLSCEQNLNHDAMYWYRQDPGQGLRLIYYSQIVNDFQKGDIAEGYSVSREKKESFPLTVTSAQKNPTAFYLCASSKDQPQHFGDGTRLSIL.